These 27 T cell receptor beta chains originate from one sample sequenced in a study of blood T cells in healthy people across ages (dated by TCRdb to 2014 to 2015). Libraries were constructed by 5' RACE. The sample was run on an Illumina HiSeq 2500. The second PCR ran for roughly 7 to 11 cycles and used a J-beta primer mix along with a sample-barcoded 5' primer. The public reads were reanalyzed by TCRdb: fastp trimming at Q25, MiXCR alignment, in-frame beta chains only. Entries are consolidated by CDR3 protein sequence, retaining the most common genes and DNA. The sample records some 1,500,000 distinct CDR3 sequences, about 42% of which are singletons. Together, the top ten hold over 3.5% of the sample. The sample taken for sequencing was blood. All receptors derive from a woman between 18 and 30 years old in good health.

Only a few counts were recorded for this clonotype. This chain connects TRBV20-1 to TRBJ2-3, with D perhaps TRBD1 or TRBD2 (5 bases each). This CDR3 contains 13 residues. The V gene lost 5 bases and the J gene lost 1 base, with 10 bases spanning the gap. The germline V gene has CDR1 DFQATT and CDR2 SNEGSKA (reference sequence). The CDR3 reads CSAPRGGTDTQYF. In DNA form, the CDR3 reads TGCAGTGCTCCCCGAGGGGGCACAGATACGCAGTATTTT.

The gene calls are TRBV27 and TRBJ1-5; 8 nucleotides line up with TRBD1. Germline CDR1 and CDR2: MNHEY and SMNVEV (reference sequence). V dropped 4 bases and J dropped 2; count of bases not matched to a gene: 7. This CDR3 spans 16 amino acids. CDR3 coding DNA: TGTGCCAGCAGTTCAATGACAGGGGACGGCAATCAGCCCCAGCATTTT. Protein: CASSSMTGDGNQPQHF.

The chain carries TRBV24-1 and TRBJ2-1; perhaps TRBD2 as D (6 bases). The CDR3 is made up of 15 amino acids. Deletions cut 1 base from V and 8 bases from J, with 14 bases between. Germline-derived CDR1 and CDR2 are KGHDR and SFDVKD. The CDR3 DNA follows: TGTGCCACCAGTGATTTTACCGGGAGAGTAGATGAGCAGTTCTTC. Its translation is CATSDFTGRVDEQFF.

This chain links TRBV27 with TRBJ2-3; 8 positions match TRBD2. The CDR3 is 16 amino acids. The junction had 11 bases not matched to a gene; V was cut back by 5 bases and J by 4 bases. Germline CDR1 is MNHEY and CDR2 is SMNVEV (reference sequence). The DNA of the CDR3 is TGTGCCAGCAGTGTACCGGGACCAGCGGGAGCAGATACGCAGTATTTT. It yields the protein CASSVPGPAGADTQYF.

The chain joins TRBV4-3 to TRBJ2-2; 7 bases are shared with TRBD2. There are 17 residues in the CDR3. The V gene's germline CDR1 is LGHNA and CDR2 YSLEER. V trimming: 0 bases; J trimming: 0 bases; junction bases outside the gene matches: 4. The CDR3 DNA follows: TGCGCCAGCAGCCAAGACGGACTAGGTTCGAACACCGGGGAGCTGTTTTTT. This encodes CASSQDGLGSNTGELFF.

J is TRBJ2-1 and V is TRBV3-1, with D perhaps matching TRBD1 or TRBD2 (6 bases each). Germline CDR1 LGHDT, CDR2 YNNKEL (reference sequence). The CDR3 is made up of 15 amino acids. The ends were cut back, 1 base at V and 10 bases at J, with 17 bases in the middle. The DNA of the CDR3 is TGTGCCAGCAGCCAAGCACTAGCCCTCACAGGGGAGCAGTTCTTC. It codes for CASSQALALTGEQFF.

The rearrangement uses TRBV6-6 and TRBJ2-3; 8 nucleotides line up with TRBD2. Trimming removed 4 bases from V and 4 bases from J; junction bases left unmatched: 10. The CDR3 consists of 16 residues. CDR1 is MNHNY and CDR2 is SVGAGI in the germline V gene (reference sequence). The chain's CDR3 is CASSSTSASLADTQYF. The DNA of the CDR3 is TGTGCCAGCAGTTCGACTAGCGCGAGTCTCGCAGATACGCAGTATTTT.

In its sample, this clonotype was seen a few times. The V gene is TRBV6-2 or TRBV6-3, the J gene TRBJ2-7; 7 bases are shared with TRBD1. Germline V lookup: CDR1 MNHEY, CDR2 SVGEGT. Trimming at V came to 0 bases and at J to 1 base, leaving 3 bases not matched to a gene. CDR3 length equals 15 residues. The CDR3 DNA is TGTGCCAGCAGTTACTCGGGGACAGTATCCTACGAGCAGTACTTC. This codes for CASSYSGTVSYEQYF.

In this sample, this clonotype turned up a few times. The chain is built from TRBV4-3 and TRBJ2-1, with TRBD2 as a possible D gene (5 bases). Near its end, the DNA agrees better with TRBJ2-7, so the J call may be wrong. The CDR3 contains 16 residues. Germline-derived CDR1 and CDR2 are LGHNA and YSLEER. The CDR3 nucleotides are TGCGCCAGCAGCCAATGGGGAGCGTTCTCCTACAATGAGCAGTACTTC. Translated: CASSQWGAFSYNEQYF.

This clonotype was detected a few times. Written as DNA, the CDR3 is TGTGCCAGCAGCTTAACCGCCGGGACTACCTACAATGAGCAGTTCTTC. Its translation: CASSLTAGTTYNEQFF. The chain combines TRBV7-3 with TRBJ2-1; 7 bases align to TRBD2. This CDR3 contains 16 residues. In germline, CDR1 is SGHTA, CDR2 FQGTGA. V shed 0 bases, J shed 2 bases, and the junction held 4 bases outside the gene matches.

This clonotype was seen more than once but under ten times. The chain is built from TRBV5-6 and TRBJ1-2, with D unclear. CDR1 is SGHDT, CDR2 YYEEEE, per germline. There are 13 residues in the CDR3. Trimming took off 6 bases at V and 7 bases at J, with 16 bases between the two ends. The CDR3 sequence: CASNKGLWSGYTF. CDR3 DNA: TGTGCCAGCAACAAGGGTCTATGGAGTGGCTACACCTTC. The full variable domain, its missing parts supplied by reference TRBV5-6 and TRBJ1-2, is DAGVTQSPTHLIKTRGQQVTLRCSPKSGHDTVSWYQQALGQGPQFIFQYYEEEERQRGNFPDRFSGHQFPNYSSELNVNALLLGDSALYLCASNKGLWSGYTFGSGTRLTVV.

As regards this clonotype: This could be a read error, since a much larger clone is one nucleotide away. The rearrangement uses TRBV28 and TRBJ2-7; 8 bases map to TRBD1. This CDR3 is built from 15 residues. Germline V CDR1 and CDR2: MDHEN, SYDVKM. V trimming: 3 bases; J trimming: 3 bases; junction bases outside the gene matches: 7. The CDR3 DNA is TGTGCCAGCAGTTTCCGGGACAGGAGATACTACGAGCAGTACTTC. Its protein product is CASSFRDRRYYEQYF.

The chain links TRBV20-1 to TRBJ2-7; D is tentatively TRBD1 or TRBD2 (5 bases each). CDR1 is DFQATT and CDR2 is SNEGSKA in the germline V gene (reference sequence). This CDR3 region has 14 residues. The V and J ends lost 6 bases and 1 base respectively, with 16 bases between them. CDR3 amino acids: CSAAWDGDSYEQYF. CDR3 nucleotide sequence: TGCAGTGCAGCCTGGGACGGAGATTCCTACGAGCAGTACTTC.

This clonotype has only a few counts. At one end, the junction sequence differs from germline, possibly due to a read error. The chain recombines TRBV7-7 with TRBJ2-5; D is perhaps TRBD2 (5 bases). Germline CDR1 is SSHAT and CDR2 is FNYEAQ (reference sequence). The CDR3 length is 14 residues. CDR3 protein: CASSPVSGLETQYF. The CDR3 bases are TGTGCTAGCAGCCCCGTGAGCGGTCTGGAGACCCAGTACTTC.

The chain carries TRBV12-3 or TRBV12-4 and TRBJ2-3, with 9 bases matching TRBD2. The CDR3 has 17 amino acids. The J segment lost 2 bases and the V segment lost 5 bases, leaving 11 bases of the junction unmatched. CDR3 sequence (DNA): TGTGCCAGCAGTCTTCGACTAGCGGCCTCCTTCACAGATACGCAGTATTTT. Protein: CASSLRLAASFTDTQYF.

CDR3 amino acids: CASQPWLGEQYF. The CDR3 DNA follows: TGTGCCAGCCAACCATGGTTGGGCGAGCAGTACTTC. V gene TRBV3-1 combines with J gene TRBJ2-7; D call uncertain. The CDR3 totals 12 residues. CDR1 is LGHDT, CDR2 YNNKEL, per germline (reference sequence). V was cut by 8 bases and J by 6 bases, with 14 bases left in between.

The chain is built from TRBV9 and TRBJ2-1; D is unclear. From germline, CDR1 is SGDLS and CDR2 YYNGEE. CDR3 length: 14 amino acids. V shed 0 bases and J shed 4 bases, with 8 bases lying between them. This CDR3 is CASSVGFYYNEQFF. DNA of the CDR3: TGTGCCAGCAGCGTAGGATTCTATTACAATGAGCAGTTCTTC.

This clonotype has a count of ten or more. Written as DNA, the CDR3 is TGTGCCAGCAGCTCCGACAGGGGCGGGGAAAAACTGTTTTTT. It yields the protein CASSSDRGGEKLFF. This chain connects TRBV7-2 to TRBJ1-4; TRBD1 matches 8 bases. Germline CDR1 SGHTA, CDR2 FQGNSA. CDR3 length: 14 amino acids. The ends lost 4 bases at V and 8 bases at J; junction bases unmatched: 6. Complete variable domain (other parts from reference TRBV7-2 and TRBJ1-4): GAGVSQSPSNKVTEKGKDVELRCDPISGHTALYWYRQSLGQGLEFLIYFQGNSAPDKSGLPSDRFSAERTGGSVSTLTIQRTQQEDSAVYLCASSSDRGGEKLFFGSGTQLSVL.

This clonotype was picked up a small number of times. V usage is TRBV18 and J usage is TRBJ2-5; possible D gene TRBD2, 6 bases. The germline V and J ends were trimmed by 3 bases and 5 bases, with 13 bases remaining between them. Germline lookup yields CDR1 KGHSH and CDR2 LQKENI. There are 14 residues in the CDR3. The CDR3 bases are TGTGCCAGCTCACCCAGAGGAGGGGAGGAGACCCAGTACTTC. It codes for CASSPRGGEETQYF.

The chain recombines TRBV4-1 with TRBJ1-2; tentative D call: TRBD1 (5 bases). The CDR3 is 16 residues long. CDR1 is MGHRA and CDR2 is YSYEKL in the germline V gene. The germline V and J ends were trimmed by 1 base and 0 bases, with 12 bases remaining between them. The CDR3 loop is CASSQVLGGTNYGYTF. CDR3 DNA: TGCGCCAGCAGCCAAGTCTTGGGGGGAACTAACTATGGCTACACCTTC.

The CDR3 reads CSATIQGRRSNNEQFF. CDR3 bases: TGCAGTGCTACTATACAGGGTAGGCGTAGCAACAATGAGCAGTTCTTC. J is TRBJ2-1 and V is TRBV20-1; a possible D gene is TRBD1 (6 bases). The V and J ends lost 4 bases and 5 bases respectively, with 21 bases between them. The CDR3 contains 16 residues. CDR1 DFQATT and CDR2 SNEGSKA come from the germline V gene (reference sequence).

The chain uses TRBV30 and TRBJ1-1, with D maybe TRBD1 (6 bases). The CDR3 covers 13 residues. Trimming took off 4 bases at V and 6 bases at J, with 15 bases between the two ends. Looked up from germline, CDR1 is GTSNPN and CDR2 is SVGIG (reference sequence). CDR3 sequence (DNA): TGTGCCTGGATGGTTACAGGGCAGGCTGAAGCTTTCTTT. Translating it yields CAWMVTGQAEAFF. The complete variable domain, with remaining parts taken from reference TRBV30 and TRBJ1-1, reads SQTIHQWPATLVQPVGSPLSLECTVEGTSNPNLYWYRQAAGRGLQLLFYSVGIGQISSEVPQNLSASRPQDRQFILSSKKLLLSDSGFYLCAWMVTGQAEAFFGQGTRLTVV.

This clonotype appeared a few times. The rearrangement joins TRBV25-1 to TRBJ2-3; D not certain. The CDR3 is made up of 13 amino acids. V shed 4 bases and J shed 5 bases, with 10 bases lying between them. Germline loops: CDR1 MGHDK, CDR2 SYGVNS. CDR3 loop: CASSVDRGDTQYF. DNA of the CDR3: TGTGCCAGCAGTGTTGATCGCGGAGATACGCAGTATTTT.

This chain uses TRBV12-3 or TRBV12-4 with TRBJ1-5, with D perhaps TRBD1 (6 bases). Trimming removed 8 bases from V and 2 bases from J, with 19 bases in between. The CDR3 loop spans 16 amino acids. The CDR3 here is CASGSGRWGRNQPQHF. CDR3 nucleotides: TGTGCCAGCGGCTCTGGGCGTTGGGGGCGCAATCAGCCCCAGCATTTT.

The J gene is TRBJ2-7, the V gene TRBV20-1; 12 bases line up with TRBD2. CDR3 length equals 15 residues. Germline V gene sequence: CDR1 DFQATT, CDR2 SNEGSKA (reference sequence). V gave up 1 base and J gave up 7 bases; unmatched junction bases: 8. This chain's CDR3 is CSARGTSGDFNEQYF. As DNA, the CDR3 is TGCAGTGCTAGAGGGACTAGCGGGGACTTCAATGAGCAGTACTTC.

A word on this clonotype: This may arise from a read error, as a much more abundant clone is one base away. The V and J genes are TRBV4-1 and TRBJ1-2, with D possibly TRBD1 on 5 matching bases. Per germline, CDR1 MGHRA and CDR2 YSYEKL. V gave up 4 bases and J gave up 6 bases, with 12 bases separating them. The CDR3 is 13 amino acids. The CDR3 here is CASSRDLGDGYTF. Written as DNA, the CDR3 is TGCGCCAGCAGCCGAGATTTGGGGGATGGCTACACCTTC.

The chain couples TRBV7-2 to TRBJ1-2; 7 nucleotides align to TRBD1. Germline loops: CDR1 SGHTA, CDR2 FQGNSA. V shed 2 bases and J 2 bases; nucleotides not matched to a gene: 8. The CDR3 loop spans 16 amino acids. The CDR3 spells CASSLNTGQRNYGYTF. The CDR3 DNA follows: TGTGCCAGCAGCTTAAACACGGGACAGCGGAACTATGGCTACACCTTC.